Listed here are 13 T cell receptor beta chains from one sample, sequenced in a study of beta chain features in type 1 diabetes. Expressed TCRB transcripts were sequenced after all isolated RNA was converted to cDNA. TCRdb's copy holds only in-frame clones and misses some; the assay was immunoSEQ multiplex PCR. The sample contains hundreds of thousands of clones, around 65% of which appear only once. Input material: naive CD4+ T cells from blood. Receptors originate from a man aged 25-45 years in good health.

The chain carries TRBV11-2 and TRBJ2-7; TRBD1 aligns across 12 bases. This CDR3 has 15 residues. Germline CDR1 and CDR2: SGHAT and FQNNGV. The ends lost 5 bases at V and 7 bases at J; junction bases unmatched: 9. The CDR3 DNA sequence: TGTGCCAGCAGCGCCCGGGACAGGGGGCAAGGTGAGCAGTACTTC. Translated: CASSARDRGQGEQYF. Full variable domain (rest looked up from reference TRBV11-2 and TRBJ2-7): EAGVAQSPRYKIIEKRQSVAFWCNPISGHATLYWYQQILGQGPKLLIQFQNNGVVDDSQLPKDRFSAERLKGVDSTLKIQPAKLEDSAVYLCASSARDRGQGEQYFGPGTRLTVT.

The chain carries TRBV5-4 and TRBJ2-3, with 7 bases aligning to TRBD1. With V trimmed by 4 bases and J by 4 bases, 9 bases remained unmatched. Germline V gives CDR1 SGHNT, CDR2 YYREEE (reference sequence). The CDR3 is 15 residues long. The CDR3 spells CASSAAQGSADTQYF. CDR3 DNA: TGTGCCAGCAGCGCCGCACAGGGGAGTGCAGATACGCAGTATTTT.

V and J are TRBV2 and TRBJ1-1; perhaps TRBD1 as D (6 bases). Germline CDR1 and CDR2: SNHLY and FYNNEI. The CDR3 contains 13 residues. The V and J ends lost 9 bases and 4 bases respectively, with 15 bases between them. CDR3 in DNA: TGTGCCAGGAACAGGGACCGTGGCACTGAAGCTTTCTTT. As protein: CARNRDRGTEAFF.

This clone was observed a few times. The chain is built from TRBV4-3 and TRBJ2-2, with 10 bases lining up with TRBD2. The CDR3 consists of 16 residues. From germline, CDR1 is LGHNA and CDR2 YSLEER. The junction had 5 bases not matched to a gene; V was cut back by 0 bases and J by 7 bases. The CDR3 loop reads CASSQEASGSGGELFF. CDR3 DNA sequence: TGCGCCAGCAGCCAAGAAGCTAGCGGGAGCGGCGGGGAGCTGTTTTTT.

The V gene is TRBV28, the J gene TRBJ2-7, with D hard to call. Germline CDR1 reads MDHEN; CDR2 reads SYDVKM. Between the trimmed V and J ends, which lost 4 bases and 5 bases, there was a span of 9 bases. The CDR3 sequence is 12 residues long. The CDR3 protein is CASSSVLNEQYF. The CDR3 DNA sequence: TGTGCCAGCAGTTCGGTTCTCAACGAGCAGTACTTC.

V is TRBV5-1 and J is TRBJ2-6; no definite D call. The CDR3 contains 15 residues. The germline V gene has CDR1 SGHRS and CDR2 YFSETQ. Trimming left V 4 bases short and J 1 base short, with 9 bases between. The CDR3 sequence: CASSPVPSGANVLTF. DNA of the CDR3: TGCGCCAGCAGCCCCGTCCCATCTGGGGCCAACGTCCTGACTTTC.

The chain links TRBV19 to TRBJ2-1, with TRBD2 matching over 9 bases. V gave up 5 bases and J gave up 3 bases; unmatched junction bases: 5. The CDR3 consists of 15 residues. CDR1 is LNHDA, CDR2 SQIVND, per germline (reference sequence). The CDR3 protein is CASSSVAGVYNEQFF. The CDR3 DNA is TGTGCCAGTAGTTCCGTAGCGGGGGTCTACAATGAGCAGTTCTTC.

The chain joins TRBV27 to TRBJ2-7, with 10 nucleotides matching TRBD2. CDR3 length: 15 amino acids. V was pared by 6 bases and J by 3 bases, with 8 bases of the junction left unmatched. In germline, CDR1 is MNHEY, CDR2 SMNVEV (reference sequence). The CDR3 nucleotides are TGTGCCAGCAGAGCGGCGGGACTAGCGTACTACGAGCAGTACTTC. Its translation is CASRAAGLAYYEQYF.

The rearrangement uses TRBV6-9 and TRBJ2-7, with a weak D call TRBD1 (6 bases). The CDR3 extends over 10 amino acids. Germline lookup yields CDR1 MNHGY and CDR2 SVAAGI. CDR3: CGGGSYEQYF. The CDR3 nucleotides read TGTGGAGGGGGATCTTACGAGCAGTACTTC.

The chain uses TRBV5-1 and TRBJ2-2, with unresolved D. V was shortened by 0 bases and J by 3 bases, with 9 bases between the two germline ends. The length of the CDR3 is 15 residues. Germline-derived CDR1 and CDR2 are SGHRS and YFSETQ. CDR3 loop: CASSLATTDTGELFF. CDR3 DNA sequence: TGCGCCAGCAGCTTGGCGACCACGGACACCGGGGAGCTGTTTTTT.

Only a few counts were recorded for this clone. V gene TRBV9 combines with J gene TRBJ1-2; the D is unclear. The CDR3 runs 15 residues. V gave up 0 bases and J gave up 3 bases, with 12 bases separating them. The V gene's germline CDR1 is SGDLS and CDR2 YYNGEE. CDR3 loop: CASSVAAGNYYGYTF. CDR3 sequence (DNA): TGTGCCAGCAGCGTAGCAGCGGGGAATTACTATGGCTACACCTTC.

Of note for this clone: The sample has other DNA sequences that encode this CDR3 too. This CDR3 is CAWSVQGRETQYF. DNA for the CDR3: TGTGCCTGGAGTGTACAAGGGAGAGAGACCCAGTACTTC. V and J are TRBV30 and TRBJ2-5, with D tentatively TRBD2 (5 bases). V lost 0 bases, J lost 4 bases, and 9 bases lay in between. The CDR3 is 13 residues long. CDR1 and CDR2 from the germline V gene are GTSNPN and SVGIG (reference sequence).

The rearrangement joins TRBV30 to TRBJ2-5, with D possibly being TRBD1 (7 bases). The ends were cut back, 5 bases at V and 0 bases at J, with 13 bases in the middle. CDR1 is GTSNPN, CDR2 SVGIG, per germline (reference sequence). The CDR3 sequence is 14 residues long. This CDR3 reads CAWGGTVHQETQYF. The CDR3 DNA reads TGTGCCTGGGGAGGGACAGTCCACCAAGAGACCCAGTACTTC.